This TCR beta chain was observed in a study of OX40 agonist ivuxolimab in advanced cancers. Study-level information: Patients received the agonistic anti-OX40 (CD134) antibody ivuxolimab.

Notes on the study in general: In the 0.1 to 3.0 mg/kg range, CD4+ and CD8+ blood T cells had expanded clonally by week 6. It was not determined which antigens were specifically recognized by the peripheral T cells that had undergone clonal expansion.

Some clones are missing from TCRdb's copy, which holds only in-frame ones; the method was immunoSEQ multiplex PCR. The sample consists of 70,000 to 95,000 clones, 91% of them appearing once. The CDR3 sequence is 16 residues long. CDR1 and CDR2 (germline): KGHSH, LQKENI. Deletions cut 6 bases from V and 5 bases from J, with 21 bases between. Remarks on this clone: As yet, its antigen is unknown.

The TCR originated in an adult with an advanced solid tumor such as melanoma, head and neck, liver or kidney cancer. The genes are TRBV18 and TRBJ2-3, with D hard to call. Source: CD4+ or CD8+ T cells sorted from blood, taken in a trial of the OX40 agonist ivuxolimab. Here the CDR3 DNA reads TGTGCCAGCTCCTACTTCACCTCGGCCGGCAGAGATACGCAGTATTTT. Its protein is CASSYFTSAGRDTQYF.